This record concerns one T cell receptor beta chain sequence. The data originate from a study of blood T cell repertoires in COVID-19. For the study at large: Samples representing acute and convalescent COVID-19 were sourced from the United States, Italy and Spain.

Per the authors' pipeline: Estimated nucleated cell counts came from reference gene primer amplification. TCRdb keeps only in-frame clones here, not all; method: immunoSEQ multiplex PCR. V, J and clone size reflect that table, while D and trimming were determined from the DNA. The sample includes about 220,000 clones, over 75% of them seen just once. The sample was peripheral blood. The sequence derives from an older woman with COVID-19, enrolled during active disease.

The CDR3 is CASSLTLGRADYNEQFF. DNA of the CDR3: TGTGCCAGCAGCTTAACGTTGGGCAGGGCCGACTACAATGAGCAGTTCTTC. The genes are TRBV7-3 and TRBJ2-1; tentative D call: TRBD1 (5 bases). Trimming shortened V by 0 bases and J by 3 bases, and 15 bases separated the two germline ends. The length of the CDR3 is 17 residues. Germline CDR1 reads SGHTA; CDR2 reads FQGTGA.